This T cell receptor (beta chain) came from a study of graft-versus-host responses after intestinal transplantation. Overall study: Anti-thymocyte globulin served as induction for all recipients, who then took tacrolimus and steroids for roughly 3 years. Study outcomes and limitations: Ileal or blood samples showed some GvH clones first, and such clones were also found in recipient marrow.

Note on this clone: The antigen is undetermined.

V gave up 1 base and J gave up 6 bases, with 10 bases separating them. The CDR3 runs to 13 residues. Germline CDR1 SGHTS, CDR2 YDEGEE. Assay: immunoSEQ multiplex PCR; the TCRdb copy retains only in-frame clones and omits some. The table has approximately 89,000 clones, about 93% seen once; the top ten hold roughly 0.17%. This clonotype was obtained from a human donor who received an intestinal transplant. The rearrangement uses TRBV5-8 and TRBJ1-1; D possibly corresponds to TRBD1 (5 bases). Sequences were derived from unstimulated CD4+ T cells sorted from spleen or lymph node cells, sampled before intestinal transplant. The CDR3 protein is CASSLTGLAEAFF. The CDR3 DNA reads TGTGCCAGCAGCTTGACAGGTCTTGCTGAAGCTTTCTTT.